Reported below is one T cell receptor beta chain. This entry is derived from a study of blood T cell repertoires in COVID-19. Study information: Recovered status applied to Cohort 3 donors who had two consecutive negative PCRs. It also applied to those with clearance or with symptom resolution.

The assay was immunoSEQ multiplex PCR, and TCRdb's table has in-frame clones only and misses some. Here the sample spans approximately 360,000 clones, approximately 89% being singletons. From germline, CDR1 is SGHKS and CDR2 YYEKEE (reference sequence). The CDR3 totals 15 residues. V shed 4 bases and J 3 bases; nucleotides not matched to a gene: 5. The sample was PBMCs or T cells enriched from blood (not recorded which). This chain connects TRBV5-5 to TRBJ2-7, with 12 bases that match TRBD2. This TCR was sampled from a man in his forties in a cohort exposed to, infected with or recovered from COVID-19 (not recorded which). CDR3 region: CASSPTSGRLYEQYF. The CDR3 DNA reads TGTGCCAGCAGCCCTACTAGCGGGAGGCTCTACGAGCAGTACTTC.